The 20 T cell receptor beta chains below all came from one sample that was sequenced in a study of cytomegalovirus exposure and HLA in healthy donors. 60 Vbeta and 13 Jbeta primers were used in PCR. Measured with immunoSEQ multiplex PCR; TCRdb has only the in-frame clones, and not every one. The profile shows nearly 110,000 clones, about three quarters of them singletons. Sample: PBMCs. All receptors derive from a woman aged 50 to 60 in good health and CMV-seropositive.

The chain combines TRBV2 with TRBJ2-1, with 11 bases lining up with TRBD2. Germline V gene sequence: CDR1 SNHLY, CDR2 FYNNEI. The J segment lost 8 bases and the V segment lost 6 bases, leaving 6 bases of the junction unmatched. The CDR3 has 14 amino acids. The CDR3 DNA follows: TGTGCCAGCAGATTAGCGGGGGGGCCGTATGAGCAGTTCTTC. Its translation is CASRLAGGPYEQFF.

The chain employs TRBV9 and TRBJ2-3; 8 bases map to TRBD1. This CDR3 has 16 residues. The V gene's germline CDR1 is SGDLS and CDR2 YYNGEE. V was clipped by 0 bases and J by 3 bases; unmatched bases: 6. As DNA, the CDR3 is TGTGCCAGCAGCGTAGGGGCGACAGGGGCGACAGATACGCAGTATTTT. Translated, it gives CASSVGATGATDTQYF.

This rearrangement joins TRBV6-6 to TRBJ1-1; tentatively, D is TRBD1 (6 bases). Germline V gene sequence: CDR1 MNHNY, CDR2 SVGAGI (reference sequence). V gave up 7 bases and J gave up 7 bases, with 10 bases separating them. This CDR3 contains 11 residues. The CDR3 DNA reads as TGTGCCAGCACCAGGGGTGGTGAAGCTTTCTTT. Its translation is CASTRGGEAFF.

The V gene is TRBV18, the J gene TRBJ1-2, with TRBD1 as a possible D gene (5 bases). CDR1 is KGHSH and CDR2 is LQKENI in the germline V gene. Trimming took 1 base from V and 5 from J, leaving 14 bases between them. CDR3 length: 15 residues. The CDR3 nucleotides read TGTGCCAGCTCACCACTTGAGTCACAGGCTTATGGCTACACCTTC. Amino acid sequence: CASSPLESQAYGYTF.

This clone was counted a few times. The V call is TRBV10-3, the J call TRBJ2-5; possibly TRBD1 for D (6 bases). Germline CDR1 reads ENHRY; CDR2 reads SYGVKD. The CDR3 runs to 15 residues. The V and J ends lost 3 bases and 2 bases respectively, with 13 bases between them. This CDR3 reads CAISDFQQGQETQYF. In DNA, the CDR3 is TGTGCCATCAGTGATTTCCAACAGGGTCAAGAGACCCAGTACTTC.

The chain has TRBV29-1 and TRBJ1-1; 8 bases agree with TRBD1. V lost 4 bases to trimming and J lost 4 bases; unmatched junction nucleotides: 8. CDR1 SQVTM and CDR2 ANQGSEA come from the germline V gene. The CDR3 length is 14 residues. The CDR3: CSVVGQGLSTEAFF. CDR3 coding DNA: TGCAGCGTTGTCGGACAGGGTCTCTCCACTGAAGCTTTCTTT. Looking up the rest from reference TRBV29-1 and TRBJ1-1 gives the full variable domain: SAVISQKPSRDICQRGTSLTIQCQVDSQVTMMFWYRQQPGQSLTLIATANQGSEATYESGFVIDKFPISRPNLTFSTLTVSNMSPEDSSIYLCSVVGQGLSTEAFFGQGTRLTVV.

The V call is TRBV28, the J call TRBJ2-2; 9 bases line up with TRBD1. Trimming removed 7 bases from V and 3 bases from J; junction bases left unmatched: 9. This CDR3 spans 16 amino acids. The germline CDR1 and CDR2 sequences are MDHEN and SYDVKM. The CDR3 DNA follows: TGTGCCAGCACCTCACAGGGGGCGGCTGACACCGGGGAGCTGTTTTTT. Its protein is CASTSQGAADTGELFF.

A single count supports this clone. The chain employs TRBV5-1 and TRBJ1-2; 7 positions match TRBD1. Germline CDR1 SGHRS, CDR2 YFSETQ. V lost 3 bases, J lost 4 bases, and 15 bases stayed unmatched. The CDR3 is made up of 17 amino acids. CDR3 DNA sequence: TGCGCCAGCAGCTGGGAACCGGGACAGCCTCGAATCTATGGCTACACCTTC. Translated: CASSWEPGQPRIYGYTF.

The chain joins TRBV4-3 to TRBJ2-1; 12 positions agree with TRBD2. From germline, CDR1 is LGHNA and CDR2 YSLEER. The ends lost 0 bases at V and 11 bases at J; junction bases unmatched: 8. This CDR3 has 16 amino acids. CDR3 residues: CASSQDGLAGGHQQFF. CDR3 in DNA: TGCGCCAGCAGCCAAGATGGGCTAGCGGGGGGGCATCAGCAGTTCTTC.

V and J are TRBV30 and TRBJ2-3; 11 positions match TRBD1. Germline V gene lookup returns CDR1 GTSNPN and CDR2 SVGIG (reference sequence). This CDR3 is 15 amino acids long. Trimming removed 5 bases from V and 10 bases from J; junction bases left unmatched: 14. The CDR3 reads CAWFFKGQGVAAQYF. As DNA, the CDR3 is TGTGCCTGGTTTTTTAAGGGACAGGGGGTAGCAGCGCAGTATTTT.

The chain recombines TRBV5-1 with TRBJ2-2; D is possibly TRBD2 (5 bases). Germline CDR1 and CDR2: SGHRS and YFSETQ. CDR3 length: 14 amino acids. V was shortened by 0 bases and J by 6 bases, with 9 bases between the two germline ends. CDR3 coding DNA: TGCGCCAGCAGCTTGGGGACTGGGCCCGGGGAGCTGTTTTTT. It translates to CASSLGTGPGELFF.

V gene TRBV14 combines with J gene TRBJ2-5; 14 nucleotides line up with TRBD2. The V segment lost 0 bases and the J segment 0 bases; nucleotides outside the gene matches: 6. This CDR3 is 19 amino acids long. Germline CDR1 is SGHDN and CDR2 is FVKESK. The chain's CDR3 is CASSQDRGLAGAYQETQYF. In DNA form, the CDR3 reads TGTGCCAGCAGCCAAGATCGGGGACTAGCGGGGGCCTACCAAGAGACCCAGTACTTC. Drawing the rest from reference TRBV14 and TRBJ2-5, the complete variable domain is EAGVTQFPSHSVIEKGQTVTLRCDPISGHDNLYWYRRVMGKEIKFLLHFVKESKQDESGMPNNRFLAERTGGTYSTLKVQPAELEDSGVYFCASSQDRGLAGAYQETQYFGPGTRLLVL.

The chain recombines TRBV7-3 with TRBJ1-6; D remains unclear. The V and J ends lost 5 bases and 10 bases respectively, with 15 bases between them. The germline gives CDR1 SGHTA, CDR2 FQGTGA. CDR3 length: 14 residues. The CDR3 loop is CASSTRPGGSPLHF. The CDR3 DNA reads TGTGCCAGCAGCACCAGGCCCGGAGGGTCACCCCTCCACTTT.

This chain connects TRBV13 to TRBJ2-5, with 11 bases matching TRBD2. V shed 3 bases, J shed 3 bases, and the junction held 6 bases outside the gene matches. This CDR3 has 16 amino acids. Germline CDR1 PRHDT, CDR2 FYEKMQ (reference sequence). DNA of the CDR3: TGTGCCAGCAGCTTTGGGCTAGCGGGGGGAAAAGAGACCCAGTACTTC. Its protein product is CASSFGLAGGKETQYF.

The chain couples TRBV19 to TRBJ1-2; a weak D match, TRBD1 (5 bases). Trimming took off 6 bases at V and 4 bases at J, with 15 bases between the two ends. Germline CDR1 is LNHDA and CDR2 is SQIVND (reference sequence). There are 14 residues in the CDR3. In DNA, the CDR3 is TGTGCCAGTAGGACAGCCGGGGGGGGCTATGGCTACACCTTC. Its protein is CASRTAGGGYGYTF.

This chain connects TRBV19 to TRBJ2-3; tentatively, D is TRBD2 (5 bases). V was shortened by 1 base and J by 0 bases, with 8 bases between the two germline ends. Germline assignment: CDR1 LNHDA and CDR2 SQIVND (reference sequence). CDR3 size: 15 residues. The CDR3 DNA sequence: TGTGCCAGTAGTATAGCCTCGGGGAGCACAGATACGCAGTATTTT. Protein sequence: CASSIASGSTDTQYF.

The chain links TRBV6-5 to TRBJ1-6; D call uncertain. This CDR3 comprises 14 residues. V gave up 6 bases and J gave up 7 bases, with 13 bases separating them. Germline CDR1 and CDR2: MNHEY and SVGAGI. CDR3 residues: CASSSRAGNSPLHF. The CDR3 bases are TGTGCCAGCAGCAGCAGAGCGGGGAATTCACCCCTCCACTTT.

This clone appeared a single time. The J gene is TRBJ1-2, the V gene TRBV28, with 9 bases aligning to TRBD1. There are 17 residues in the CDR3. The J segment lost 6 bases and the V segment lost 2 bases, leaving 13 bases of the junction unmatched. Per the germline V gene, CDR1 is MDHEN and CDR2 is SYDVKM. The CDR3 nucleotides are TGTGCCAGCAGTTTAGGTTGGCAGGGGACAGGGTTGGATGGCTACACCTTC. Protein: CASSLGWQGTGLDGYTF.

The V and J genes are TRBV18 and TRBJ2-7, with D perhaps TRBD2 (5 bases). This CDR3 is built from 15 residues. CDR1 and CDR2 from the germline V gene are KGHSH and LQKENI. V was trimmed by 3 bases and J by 1 base, leaving 13 bases between them. CDR3 bases: TGTGCCAGCTCACCTACCATAGGCGGGTCCTACGAGCAGTACTTC. As protein: CASSPTIGGSYEQYF. The entire variable domain, with the rest obtained from reference TRBV18 and TRBJ2-7, is as follows: NAGVMQNPRHLVRRRGQEARLRCSPMKGHSHVYWYRQLPEEGLKFMVYLQKENIIDESGMPKERFSAEFPKEGPSILRIQQVVRGDSAAYFCASSPTIGGSYEQYFGPGTRLTVT.

The DNA for the CDR3 is TGCGCCAGCAGCCCGGGGGGACAACAGCCCTATGGCTACACCTTC. Its translation is CASSPGGQQPYGYTF. The rearrangement links TRBV5-1 to TRBJ1-2; possible D gene TRBD1, 6 bases. Per the germline V gene, CDR1 is SGHRS and CDR2 is YFSETQ. CDR3 length: 15 amino acids. With 4 bases removed from V and 4 bases from J, the gap between germline ends came to 17 bases.